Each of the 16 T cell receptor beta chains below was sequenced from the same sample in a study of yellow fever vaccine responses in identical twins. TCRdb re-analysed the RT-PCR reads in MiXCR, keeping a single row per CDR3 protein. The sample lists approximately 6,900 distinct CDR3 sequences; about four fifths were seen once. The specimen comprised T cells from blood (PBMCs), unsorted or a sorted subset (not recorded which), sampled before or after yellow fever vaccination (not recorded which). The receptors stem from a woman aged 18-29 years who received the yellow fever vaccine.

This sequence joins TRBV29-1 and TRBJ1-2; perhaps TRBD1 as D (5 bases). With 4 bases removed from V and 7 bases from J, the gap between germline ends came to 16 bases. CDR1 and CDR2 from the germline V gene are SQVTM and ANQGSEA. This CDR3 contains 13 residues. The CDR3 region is CSVGDGGGLGYTF. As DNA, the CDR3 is TGCAGCGTTGGTGACGGCGGGGGTCTTGGCTACACCTTC.

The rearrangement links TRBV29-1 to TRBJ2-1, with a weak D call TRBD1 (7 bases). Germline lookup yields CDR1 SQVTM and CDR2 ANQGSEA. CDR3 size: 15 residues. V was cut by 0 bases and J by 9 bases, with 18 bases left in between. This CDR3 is CSVEDPRDSFAEQFF. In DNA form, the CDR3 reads TGCAGCGTTGAAGACCCGCGGGACAGCTTTGCTGAGCAGTTCTTC.

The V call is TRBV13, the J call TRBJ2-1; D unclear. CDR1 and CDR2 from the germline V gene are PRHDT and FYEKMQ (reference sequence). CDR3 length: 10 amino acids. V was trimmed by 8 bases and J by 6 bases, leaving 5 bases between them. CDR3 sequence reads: CASVANEQFF. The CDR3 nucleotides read TGTGCCAGCGTAGCCAATGAGCAGTTCTTC.

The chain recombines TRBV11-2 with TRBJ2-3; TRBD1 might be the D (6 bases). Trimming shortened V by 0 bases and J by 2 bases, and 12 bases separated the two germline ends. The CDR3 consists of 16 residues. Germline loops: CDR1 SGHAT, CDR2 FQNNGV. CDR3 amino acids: CASSLETGIFTDTQYF. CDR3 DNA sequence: TGTGCCAGCAGCTTAGAAACAGGGATTTTCACAGATACGCAGTATTTT.

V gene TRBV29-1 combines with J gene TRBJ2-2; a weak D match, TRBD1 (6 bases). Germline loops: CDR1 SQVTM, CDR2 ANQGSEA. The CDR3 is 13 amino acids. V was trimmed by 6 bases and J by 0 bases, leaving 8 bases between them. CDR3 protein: CSVRQANTGELFF. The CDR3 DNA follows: TGCAGCGTCCGACAGGCGAACACCGGGGAGCTGTTTTTT.

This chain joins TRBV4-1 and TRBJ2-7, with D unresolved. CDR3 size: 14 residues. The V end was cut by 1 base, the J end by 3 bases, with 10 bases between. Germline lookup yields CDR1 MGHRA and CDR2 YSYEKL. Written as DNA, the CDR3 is TGCGCCAGCAGCCAAGGGCTATGGGACTACGAGCAGTACTTC. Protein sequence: CASSQGLWDYEQYF.

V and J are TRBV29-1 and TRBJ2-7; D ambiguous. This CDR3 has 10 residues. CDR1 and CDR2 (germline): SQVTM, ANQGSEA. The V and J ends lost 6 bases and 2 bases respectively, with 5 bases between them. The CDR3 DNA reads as TGCAGCGTAGTTGCCTACGAGCAGTACTTC. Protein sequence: CSVVAYEQYF.

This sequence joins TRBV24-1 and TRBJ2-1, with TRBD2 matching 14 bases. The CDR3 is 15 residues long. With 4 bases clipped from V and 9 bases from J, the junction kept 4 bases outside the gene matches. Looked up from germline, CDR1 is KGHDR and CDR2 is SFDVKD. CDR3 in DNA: TGTGCCACCAGTGAGTCAGGACTAGCGGGAGGTGAGCAGTTCTTC. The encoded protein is CATSESGLAGGEQFF.

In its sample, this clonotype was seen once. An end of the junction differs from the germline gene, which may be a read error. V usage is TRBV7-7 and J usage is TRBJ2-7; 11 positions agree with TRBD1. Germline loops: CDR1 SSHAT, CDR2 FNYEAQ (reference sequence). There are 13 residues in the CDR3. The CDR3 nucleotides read TGTGCTAGCAGCTCGGACAGGGGGCGAGAGCAGTACTTC. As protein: CASSSDRGREQYF.

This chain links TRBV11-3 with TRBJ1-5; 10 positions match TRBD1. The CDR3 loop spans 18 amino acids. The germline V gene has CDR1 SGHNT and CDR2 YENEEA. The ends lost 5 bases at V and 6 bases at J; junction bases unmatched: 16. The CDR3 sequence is CASSITTGGGQGGQPQHF. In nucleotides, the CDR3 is TGTGCCAGCAGCATAACGACAGGGGGCGGACAAGGTGGTCAGCCCCAGCATTTT.

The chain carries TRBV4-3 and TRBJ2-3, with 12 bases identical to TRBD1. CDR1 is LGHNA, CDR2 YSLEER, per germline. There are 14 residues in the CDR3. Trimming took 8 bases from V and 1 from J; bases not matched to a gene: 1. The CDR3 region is CASGTGGGTDTQYF. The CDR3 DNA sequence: TGCGCCAGCGGGACAGGGGGCGGCACAGATACGCAGTATTTT.

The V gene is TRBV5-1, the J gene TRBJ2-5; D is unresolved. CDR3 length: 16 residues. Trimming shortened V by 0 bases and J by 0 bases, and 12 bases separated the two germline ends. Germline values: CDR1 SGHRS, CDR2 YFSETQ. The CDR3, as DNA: TGCGCCAGCAGCTTGGTTCCAACTGAGTACCAAGAGACCCAGTACTTC. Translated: CASSLVPTEYQETQYF. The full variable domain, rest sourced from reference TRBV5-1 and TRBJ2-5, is KAGVTQTPRYLIKTRGQQVTLSCSPISGHRSVSWYQQTPGQGLQFLFEYFSETQRNKGNFPGRFSGRQFSNSRSEMNVSTLELGDSALYLCASSLVPTEYQETQYFGPGTRLLVL.

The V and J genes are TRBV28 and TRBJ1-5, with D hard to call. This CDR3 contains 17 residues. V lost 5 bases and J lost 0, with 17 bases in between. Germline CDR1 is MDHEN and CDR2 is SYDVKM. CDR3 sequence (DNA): TGTGCCAGCAGTCTCCTGAGGGAAGGTTATAGCAATCAGCCCCAGCATTTT. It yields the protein CASSLLREGYSNQPQHF.

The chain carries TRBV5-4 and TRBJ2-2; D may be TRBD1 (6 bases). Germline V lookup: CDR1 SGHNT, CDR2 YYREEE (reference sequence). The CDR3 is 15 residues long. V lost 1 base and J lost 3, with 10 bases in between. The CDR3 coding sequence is TGTGCCAGCAGCTTGCGACAGGAGCACACCGGGGAGCTGTTTTTT. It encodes CASSLRQEHTGELFF.

The CDR3 region is CASSEVKETQYF. The DNA of the CDR3 is TGTGCCAGCAGTGAAGTTAAAGAGACCCAGTACTTC. This chain joins TRBV2 and TRBJ2-5; D remains unclear. Germline V gene sequence: CDR1 SNHLY, CDR2 FYNNEI. The CDR3 length is 12 residues. The V end lost 1 base, the J end lost 3 bases, and 3 bases lay between the germline ends.

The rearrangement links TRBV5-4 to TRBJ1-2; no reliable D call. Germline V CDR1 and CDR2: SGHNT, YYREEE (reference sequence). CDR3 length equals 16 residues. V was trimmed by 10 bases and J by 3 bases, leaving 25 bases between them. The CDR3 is CAGAPHPGSTDYGYTF. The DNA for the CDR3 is TGTGCCGGCGCTCCGCATCCCGGGAGCACGGACTATGGCTACACCTTC.